This paragraph covers one T cell receptor beta chain sequence. This sample is part of a study of CD8+ T cells in alopecia areata. RNA, once extracted, was reverse transcribed into cDNA for use as the sequencing template. Profiling relied on immunoSEQ multiplex PCR, and the TCRdb table lists in-frame clones only, not all of them. The sample lists around 170,000 clones; about 47% were seen once. The V segment lost 5 bases and the J segment 3 bases; nucleotides outside the gene matches: 19. Germline V lookup: CDR1 SGHVS, CDR2 FQNEAQ. The CDR3 contains 19 residues. The treatment: oral pan-JAK inhibitor, 5-10 mg twice daily.

The receptor's source is a human donor with alopecia areata. The chain joins TRBV7-8 to TRBJ2-1; TRBD1 aligns across 7 bases. Here the sequenced sample was CD8+ T cells sorted from blood, taken at approximately week 52, from a patient treated with tofacitinib. CDR3 protein: CASSNMGDSDLIHYNEQFF. Written as DNA, the CDR3 is TGTGCCAGCAGCAACATGGGGGACAGCGACCTTATTCACTACAATGAGCAGTTCTTC.